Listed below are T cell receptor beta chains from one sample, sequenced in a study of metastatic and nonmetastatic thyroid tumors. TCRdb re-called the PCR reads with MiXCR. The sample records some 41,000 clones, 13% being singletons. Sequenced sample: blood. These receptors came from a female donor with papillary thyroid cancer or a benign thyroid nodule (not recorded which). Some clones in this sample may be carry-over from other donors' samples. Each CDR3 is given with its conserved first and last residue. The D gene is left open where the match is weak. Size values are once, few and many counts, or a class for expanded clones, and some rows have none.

DNA: TGTGCCCGGAGTGTACAAGGGGGTACAGGGCAGTACTTC; CDR3: CARSVQGGTGQYF; V: TRBV30; size: -; D: -; J: TRBJ2-7
DNA: TGTGCCAGCAGTTACGCCGACAGGGGAGGAAACACCATATATTTT; CDR3: CASSYADRGGNTIYF; V: TRBV6-5; size: many; D: TRBD1; J: TRBJ1-3
DNA: TGTGCCAGCCGGGGACTAGCGGGAGTGGACGAGCAGTACTTC; CDR3: CASRGLAGVDEQYF; V: TRBV2; size: many; D: TRBD2; J: TRBJ2-7
DNA: TGCGCCAGCAGCCGAAGCGGAGGCAGGAGCTCCTACGAGCAGTACTTC; CDR3: CASSRSGGRSSYEQYF; V: TRBV4-1; size: -; D: -; J: TRBJ2-7
DNA: TGCGCCAGCAGTCTTGGAGGGAGGGACGAGCAGTACTTC; CDR3: CASSLGGRDEQYF; V: TRBV10-2; size: few; D: TRBD2; J: TRBJ2-7
DNA: TGTGCCAGCAGCTTACAAAGCGCCGGGACAGGGGGAAATTCACCCCTCCACTTT; CDR3: CASSLQSAGTGGNSPLHF; V: TRBV7-3; size: many; D: TRBD1; J: TRBJ1-6
DNA: TGTGCCAGCTCACGTTCGGGGGCCGCTGAAGCTTTCTTT; CDR3: CASSRSGAAEAFF; V: TRBV18; size: once; D: -; J: TRBJ1-1
DNA: TGTGCCAGCACTAGCGGGAGGGCCTCGGGCGGGGAGCTGTTTTTT; CDR3: CASTSGRASGGELFF; V: TRBV7-3; size: many; D: TRBD2; J: TRBJ2-2
DNA: TGTCCCAGCAGGGAGGAGCGGGAGGGGGGGCAGTTCTTC; CDR3: CPSREEREGGQFF; V: TRBV2; size: -; D: TRBD2; J: TRBJ2-1
DNA: TGTGCCAGCAGCTCCGGACAGGGAAGGGTAGATACGCAGTATTTT; CDR3: CASSSGQGRVDTQYF; V: TRBV5-4; size: many; D: TRBD1; J: TRBJ2-3
DNA: TGCGCCAGCAGCCCTGATACCGGGACAGGGACCAATGAGCAGTTCTTC; CDR3: CASSPDTGTGTNEQFF; V: TRBV5-1; size: -; D: TRBD1; J: TRBJ2-1
DNA: TGTGCCAGCAGCGTAGATCCGGGTCCGAACTATGGCTACACCTTC; CDR3: CASSVDPGPNYGYTF; V: TRBV9; size: many; D: -; J: TRBJ1-2
DNA: TGTGCCACCAGTGACATGGGACTAGCGGGAGGGCAGTTCTTC; CDR3: CATSDMGLAGGQFF; V: TRBV24-1; size: many; D: TRBD2; J: TRBJ2-1
DNA: TGTGCCAGCAGCTTTGAGGGACAGGGGACCCACGAGCAGTACTTC; CDR3: CASSFEGQGTHEQYF; V: TRBV9; size: many; D: TRBD1; J: TRBJ2-7
DNA: TGCGCCAGCAGCCAAGGGGGGGCGGGAGTTGAGGAGACCCAGTACTTC; CDR3: CASSQGGAGVEETQYF; V: TRBV4-1; size: many; D: -; J: TRBJ2-5
DNA: TGTGCCAGCAGTTACAATGAAGGGACAGGGATTTCACCCCTCCACTTT; CDR3: CASSYNEGTGISPLHF; V: TRBV6-5; size: many; D: TRBD1; J: TRBJ1-6
DNA: TGTGCCAGCAGCTTAGATTCCTACCGGACCCAGTACTTC; CDR3: CASSLDSYRTQYF; V: TRBV7-9; size: many; D: -; J: TRBJ2-5
DNA: TGTGCCAGCAGCTTAAATAGCGGGAGTATGGACATTCAGTACTTC; CDR3: CASSLNSGSMDIQYF; V: TRBV7-3; size: many; D: TRBD2; J: TRBJ2-4
DNA: TGTGCCACCAGCAGAGATAAGGGCCCTGAAGCTTTCTTT; CDR3: CATSRDKGPEAFF; V: TRBV15; size: many; D: -; J: TRBJ1-1
DNA: TGTGCCAGCAGTTACCTTTCGATGGCAGGGGAAGCTTTCTTT; CDR3: CASSYLSMAGEAFF; V: TRBV6-2/TRBV6-3; size: many; D: -; J: TRBJ1-1
DNA: TGTGCCAGCAGCTCCATCGACAGCCCAGAGACCCAGTACTTC; CDR3: CASSSIDSPETQYF; V: TRBV7-2; size: -; D: -; J: TRBJ2-5
DNA: TGCGCCAGCAGCTTCTCGTCGAACCGTTTTGGGGCAGATACGCAGTATTTT; CDR3: CASSFSSNRFGADTQYF; V: TRBV5-1; size: many; D: -; J: TRBJ2-3
DNA: TGCAGTGCTAGAGATCGGCTCGCCCTTAGCACAGATACGCAGTATTTT; CDR3: CSARDRLALSTDTQYF; V: TRBV20-1; size: many; D: -; J: TRBJ2-3
DNA: TGTGCCAGCAGCCAAGCAGGGACAGGAAGGAATTCACCCCTCCACTTT; CDR3: CASSQAGTGRNSPLHF; V: TRBV3-1; size: many; D: TRBD1; J: TRBJ1-6
DNA: TGTGCCAGCAGCGCGTCCTACTACGAGCAGTACTTC; CDR3: CASSASYYEQYF; V: TRBV2; size: many; D: -; J: TRBJ2-7
DNA: TGTGCCAGCAGTCGACGGGGTGAGCCCCAGCATTTT; CDR3: CASSRRGEPQHF; V: TRBV11-2; size: many; D: -; J: TRBJ1-5
DNA: TGTGCCAGTAGTATAGGACAGGAGTACGAGCAGTACTTC; CDR3: CASSIGQEYEQYF; V: TRBV19; size: medium-sized; D: -; J: TRBJ2-7
DNA: TGTGCCAGCAGCTCGGGACTAGCGGGACGTGAGCAGTTCTTC; CDR3: CASSSGLAGREQFF; V: TRBV7-9; size: many; D: TRBD2; J: TRBJ2-1
DNA: TGTGCCAGTAGTTGGGGGGCCGAAAATCAGCCCCAGCATTTT; CDR3: CASSWGAENQPQHF; V: TRBV19; size: many; D: -; J: TRBJ1-5